Following are 25 T cell receptor beta chains from one sample sequenced in a study of blood T cell repertoires in COVID-19. Clones were sequenced by immunoSEQ multiplex PCR, and TCRdb holds only the in-frame ones, with some missing. This sample has fewer than 400,000 clones, with more than 75% found just once. What was sequenced was PBMCs or T cells enriched from blood (not recorded which). These receptors all stem from a woman aged 50 to 60 who had recovered from COVID-19.

The chain joins TRBV5-1 to TRBJ2-5, with TRBD2 as a possible D gene (6 bases). The CDR3 spans 17 residues. Germline V gives CDR1 SGHRS, CDR2 YFSETQ. V lost 2 bases and J lost 2, with 19 bases in between. The CDR3 nucleotides read TGCGCCAGCAGCTTCCCCCGGGACTTGACCAATCAAGAGACCCAGTACTTC. Its protein product is CASSFPRDLTNQETQYF.

The V and J genes are TRBV5-1 and TRBJ1-2; 7 nucleotides match TRBD1. The V and J ends lost 4 bases and 0 bases, in that order; junction bases with no gene match: 6. Germline loops: CDR1 SGHRS, CDR2 YFSETQ. The length of the CDR3 is 15 residues. The CDR3 DNA reads TGCGCCAGCAGCCCCGGGACAGTATCTAACTATGGCTACACCTTC. It is translated as CASSPGTVSNYGYTF.

The chain recombines TRBV10-3 with TRBJ2-1, with 7 bases aligning to TRBD1. CDR1 is ENHRY, CDR2 SYGVKD, per germline. The CDR3 is 14 residues long. Trimming took 4 bases from V and 4 from J; bases not matched to a gene: 4. The CDR3 loop reads CAISGGTEYNEQFF. DNA for the CDR3: TGTGCCATCAGTGGAGGGACAGAGTACAATGAGCAGTTCTTC.

V usage is TRBV4-1 and J usage is TRBJ2-7; TRBD2 is a possible D gene (6 bases). This CDR3 region has 15 residues. V was trimmed by 4 bases and J by 3 bases, leaving 16 bases between them. CDR1 is MGHRA and CDR2 is YSYEKL in the germline V gene. CDR3 loop: CASSPLEGSYYEQYF. The DNA for the CDR3 is TGCGCCAGCAGCCCGCTGGAGGGTTCTTACTACGAGCAGTACTTC.

Written as DNA, the CDR3 is TGTGCCAGCAGGCCGGGACAGGGCTTGAGTTGGACTGAAGCTTTCTTT. Amino acid sequence: CASRPGQGLSWTEAFF. The V and J genes are TRBV27 and TRBJ1-1; 9 bases agree with TRBD1. V lost 6 bases, J lost 5 bases, and 13 bases stayed unmatched. The CDR3 consists of 16 residues. Germline V gene sequence: CDR1 MNHEY, CDR2 SMNVEV (reference sequence).

This clone is a singleton in its sample. The gene calls are TRBV19 and TRBJ2-1; D is undetermined. The CDR3 extends over 14 amino acids. V was cut by 10 bases and J by 3 bases, with 16 bases left in between. Germline assignment: CDR1 LNHDA and CDR2 SQIVND (reference sequence). For the CDR3, the DNA is TGTGCCACCACAGTCAGTGTTAACTACAATGAGCAGTTCTTC. Translation gives CATTVSVNYNEQFF. The complete variable domain, with remaining parts taken from reference TRBV19 and TRBJ2-1, reads DGGITQSPKYLFRKEGQNVTLSCEQNLNHDAMYWYRQDPGQGLRLIYYSQIVNDFQKGDIAEGYSVSREKKESFPLTVTSAQKNPTAFYLCATTVSVNYNEQFFGPGTRLTVL.

The gene calls are TRBV28 and TRBJ2-7; tentatively, D is TRBD1 (5 bases). V dropped 8 bases and J dropped 5 bases, with 10 bases sitting between them. Looked up from germline, CDR1 is MDHEN and CDR2 is SYDVKM. The CDR3 extends over 11 amino acids. Here the CDR3 reads CASSKGDEQYF. CDR3 bases: TGTGCCAGCTCCAAAGGGGACGAGCAGTACTTC.

The chain has TRBV4-1 and TRBJ2-1; TRBD1 matches 7 bases. Per the germline V gene, CDR1 is MGHRA and CDR2 is YSYEKL. V shed 3 bases, J shed 2 bases, and the junction held 7 bases outside the gene matches. This CDR3 region has 16 residues. CDR3 DNA sequence: TGCGCCAGCAGCCACCCCGGGACAGAACCCTACAATGAGCAGTTCTTC. Its protein is CASSHPGTEPYNEQFF.

This clone turned up a few times. This chain connects TRBV5-5 to TRBJ1-1; unclear D gene. The CDR3 totals 14 residues. CDR1 SGHKS and CDR2 YYEKEE come from the germline V gene (reference sequence). With 4 bases removed from V and 0 bases from J, the gap between germline ends came to 10 bases. This CDR3 is CASSLGRVNTEAFF. The CDR3, as DNA: TGTGCCAGCAGCCTAGGGAGGGTGAACACTGAAGCTTTCTTT.

The rearrangement links TRBV2 to TRBJ1-1, with a weak D call TRBD1 (6 bases). The V and J ends lost 7 bases and 2 bases respectively, with 14 bases between them. This CDR3 has 14 residues. Germline-derived CDR1 and CDR2 are SNHLY and FYNNEI. As DNA, the CDR3 is TGTGCCAGCACCTCATTAGGGGGAAACACTGAAGCTTTCTTT. Translation: CASTSLGGNTEAFF.

The V and J genes are TRBV5-8 and TRBJ1-3, with D unclear. V lost 6 bases and J lost 2, with 12 bases in between. The length of the CDR3 is 14 residues. Germline lookup yields CDR1 SGHTS and CDR2 YDEGEE. The CDR3: CASTLQGAGNTIYF. CDR3 nucleotide sequence: TGTGCCAGCACCCTGCAAGGAGCTGGAAACACCATATATTTT.

This rearrangement joins TRBV5-1 to TRBJ2-1; TRBD2 matches at 7 bases. Germline V gene sequence: CDR1 SGHRS, CDR2 YFSETQ. Trimming took 0 bases from V and 6 from J; bases not matched to a gene: 6. The CDR3 is 15 residues long. The chain's CDR3 is CASSLDGGFRNEQFF. DNA for the CDR3: TGCGCCAGCAGCTTGGACGGGGGGTTTCGCAATGAGCAGTTCTTC. Using reference TRBV5-1 and TRBJ2-1 for the parts outside the CDR3, the full variable domain is KAGVTQTPRYLIKTRGQQVTLSCSPISGHRSVSWYQQTPGQGLQFLFEYFSETQRNKGNFPGRFSGRQFSNSRSEMNVSTLELGDSALYLCASSLDGGFRNEQFFGPGTRLTVL.

J is TRBJ1-2 and V is TRBV4-3; the D is unclear. Germline V gene lookup returns CDR1 LGHNA and CDR2 YSLEER. This CDR3 spans 15 amino acids. V was cut by 0 bases and J by 8 bases, with 16 bases left in between. CDR3 residues: CASSQDRSGIVGYTF. Here the CDR3 DNA reads TGCGCCAGCAGCCAAGACCGGTCCGGGATCGTCGGCTACACCTTC.

The chain joins TRBV4-3 to TRBJ1-1; TRBD1 is a possible D gene (6 bases). V was pared by 0 bases and J by 7 bases, with 12 bases between. This CDR3 is 14 amino acids long. Per the germline V gene, CDR1 is LGHNA and CDR2 is YSLEER. CDR3 region: CASSQDTGLIEAFF. The CDR3 region has the DNA TGCGCCAGCAGCCAAGATACAGGGTTGATTGAAGCTTTCTTT.

The V call is TRBV10-2, the J call TRBJ1-4; D is unresolved. Trimming shortened V by 0 bases and J by 6 bases, and 8 bases separated the two germline ends. Germline CDR1 reads WSHSY; CDR2 reads SAAADI. The CDR3 covers 14 residues. In nucleotides, the CDR3 is TGCGCCAGCAGTGAGTCTAGAGGTTATGAAAAACTGTTTTTT. Its translation: CASSESRGYEKLFF.

This clone was observed a single time. V usage is TRBV13 and J usage is TRBJ2-7; possible D gene TRBD1, 6 bases. Germline V CDR1 and CDR2: PRHDT, FYEKMQ (reference sequence). Between the trimmed V and J ends, which lost 5 bases and 3 bases, there was a span of 14 bases. The CDR3 runs 14 residues. The CDR3 sequence: CASSPQGPSYEQYF. In DNA form, the CDR3 reads TGTGCCAGCAGCCCACAGGGACCGAGCTACGAGCAGTACTTC.

The chain links TRBV3-1 (or the pseudogene TRBV3-2) to TRBJ2-1, with 8 bases that match TRBD2. The V segment lost 4 bases and the J segment 11 bases; nucleotides outside the gene matches: 7. Germline V gives CDR1 LGHDT, CDR2 YNNKEL (reference sequence). CDR3 length: 13 amino acids. The CDR3 nucleotides read TGTGCCAGCAGCCGATATAGCGGGATGAAGCAGTTCTTC. As protein: CASSRYSGMKQFF.

The J gene is TRBJ1-4, the V gene TRBV27, with D possibly matching TRBD1 (6 bases). The CDR3 sequence is 17 residues long. V shed 3 bases and J shed 8 bases, with 22 bases lying between them. The germline gives CDR1 MNHEY, CDR2 SMNVEV (reference sequence). The CDR3 DNA reads as TGTGCCAGCAGTTTTGGATTTCCTCCAGGGGCGGACGAAAAACTGTTTTTT. It specifies CASSFGFPPGADEKLFF.

This rearrangement joins TRBV7-9 to TRBJ2-7; TRBD1 agrees at 8 bases. V gave up 4 bases and J gave up 3 bases; unmatched junction bases: 8. The CDR3 runs 15 residues. Germline V gives CDR1 SEHNR, CDR2 FQNEAQ (reference sequence). The CDR3 region is CASSSGGFYYYEQYF. CDR3 DNA: TGTGCCAGCAGCTCAGGGGGCTTCTATTACTACGAGCAGTACTTC. Looking up the rest from reference TRBV7-9 and TRBJ2-7 gives the full variable domain: DTGVSQNPRHKITKRGQNVTFRCDPISEHNRLYWYRQTLGQGPEFLTYFQNEAQLEKSRLLSDRFSAERPKGSFSTLEIQRTEQGDSAMYLCASSSGGFYYYEQYFGPGTRLTVT.

This chain uses TRBV12-3 or TRBV12-4 with TRBJ1-2; D not resolved. The length of the CDR3 is 13 residues. The ends were cut back, 3 bases at V and 4 bases at J, with 9 bases in the middle. The chain's CDR3 is CASSFGGIYGYTF. Written as DNA, the CDR3 is TGTGCCAGCAGTTTTGGCGGGATCTATGGCTACACCTTC.

The chain recombines TRBV13 with TRBJ1-1; D gene unclear. Trimming took off 0 bases at V and 11 bases at J, with 13 bases between the two ends. This CDR3 region has 13 residues. In germline, CDR1 is PRHDT, CDR2 FYEKMQ (reference sequence). This CDR3 is CASSLGLRVRAFF. CDR3 in DNA: TGTGCCAGCAGCTTAGGCCTGAGGGTACGGGCTTTCTTT.

The gene calls are TRBV5-1 and TRBJ1-1; tentatively, D is TRBD1 (6 bases). V was pared by 6 bases and J by 5 bases, with 14 bases between. The CDR3 has 13 amino acids. From germline, CDR1 is SGHRS and CDR2 YFSETQ. In nucleotides, the CDR3 is TGCGCCAGCAAAGCAGGGGCGCGAACTGAAGCTTTCTTT. Translated: CASKAGARTEAFF.

This clone was found once. This likely came from a read error, as a far larger clone is one base away. This CDR3 reads CASSLTGGTEAFF. The CDR3 DNA sequence: TGTGCCAGCAGCTTGACAGGGGGAACTGAAGCTTTCTTT. This chain links TRBV5-5 with TRBJ1-1; 8 bases map to TRBD1. In germline, CDR1 is SGHKS, CDR2 YYEKEE (reference sequence). V lost 1 base, J lost 5 bases, and 1 base stayed unmatched. This CDR3 contains 13 residues.

The CDR3 loop reads CASRQGYEQYF. The CDR3 DNA follows: TGTGCCAGCAGACAGGGTTACGAGCAGTACTTC. The V call is TRBV2, the J call TRBJ2-7; weak D call: TRBD1 (6 bases). CDR3 length: 11 residues. Germline assignment: CDR1 SNHLY and CDR2 FYNNEI. V was pared by 6 bases and J by 4 bases, with 7 bases between.

This clone has only one observation. The chain combines TRBV10-3 with TRBJ1-5; 7 positions agree with TRBD1. There are 15 residues in the CDR3. The trim removed 5 bases at V and 0 bases at J, leaving 4 bases unmatched. The germline gives CDR1 ENHRY, CDR2 SYGVKD. This chain's CDR3 is CAISQQGYSNQPQHF. CDR3 nucleotides: TGTGCCATCAGTCAACAGGGGTATAGCAATCAGCCCCAGCATTTT.